The text below deals with one T cell receptor (delta chain). This clone has at least ten counts. No cognate antigen has been identified for it. No much larger clone is present one base from it, and per-base qualities are unavailable. The record originates from a study of γδ T cells in repeated Plasmodium falciparum infection (dated by TCRdb to the early 2020s). With regard to the full study: In the natural-infection arm, Malian children exposed to intense seasonal malaria transmission were enrolled and compared against age and gender matched Australian children. Four controlled human malaria infections were administered to several malaria-naive U.S. adults over 644 days by bites from P. falciparum NF54-infected Anopheles stephensi mosquitoes. Controlled-infection subjects were sampled at baseline, immediately before selected infections, and 21 days after each infection. Malian gammadelta TCR repertoires were analysed cross-sectionally during no-transmission periods and longitudinally across acute febrile malaria episodes. Using both natural infection in Mali and controlled human malaria infection, the study looked at the way repeated Plasmodium falciparum infection shapes the human gammadelta T cell repertoire. Study-wide findings and limitations: Waves of new clonotype selection in Vdelta2-negative, largely Vdelta1+, gammadelta TCR repertoires appeared to be driven by repeated controlled infections. Generalizability was limited because the Malian cohort was drawn from a small rural village of predominantly one ethnic group. Compared with the repertoires of Australian children, the Vdelta2-negative gammadelta TCR repertoires of Malian children appeared more clonally expanded, less diverse and less shared. A highly stable polyclonal repertoire over time and infection, with many inter-individual overlapping TCRgamma sequences, was shown by Vgamma9/Vdelta2+ TCR repertoires. Analysis of inter-individual variability in gammadelta T cell responses was limited by the small size of the controlled-infection cohort.

There are 18 amino acids in the CDR3, from cysteine to phenylalanine inclusive. Kept here is only the CDR3 DNA, which spans 54 bases and is read in frame from base 1. Germline trimming: 4 bases from V, 7 bases from J; junction bases outside gene matches: 19. Looking up the germline V gene yields CDR1 TSWWSYY and CDR2 QGS. For bulk TCR repertoire analysis, Vgamma9/Vdelta2+ and Vdelta2-negative gammadelta T cell populations were flow-sorted out of peripheral blood mononuclear cells. Library creation used multiplex PCR. Sequencer: Illumina MiSeq. Every sorted gammadelta T cell sample had both its TCR gamma (TRG) and TCR delta (TRD) chains sequenced. As for how the authors treated the data: Clonotype tree plots, accumulated frequency of the top 20 clonotypes, diversity index (DI) and D75 metrics were included in the repertoire analyses. TCRdb called clones afresh from the public reads with CATT; identical DNA rows were later merged. TCRdb's processing, not the study's, gives the V and J calls here. The sample has approximately 50,000 delta-chain clones on record, roughly 1.9% of them singletons. The ten largest clones add up to less than 30% of the sample.

The source is a pool of human donors (malaria-infected and uninfected, not separated). Recombination connected TRDV1 to TRDJ1; 9 middle bases align to TRDD2. Input material: gamma-delta T cells from blood. CDR3 protein: CALGVHLPTYMGTRKLIF. In nucleotides, the sequence is TGTGCTCTTGGGGTTCACCTTCCTACTTACATGGGGACCCGTAAACTCATCTTT.